Listed here are 11 T cell receptor beta chains from one sample, sequenced in a study of blood T cell repertoires in COVID-19. Here immunoSEQ multiplex PCR was the method, and the copy in TCRdb shows in-frame clones only, minus some. The sample has about 98,000 clones; about nine tenths are singletons. Sequenced input: peripheral blood. These receptors all come from a woman between 50 and 59 years old with COVID-19, enrolled during active disease.

This clone was detected once. The V and J genes are TRBV5-1 and TRBJ2-3, with 10 bases that match TRBD1. The CDR3 has 14 amino acids. Losses at the gene ends were 4 bases for V and 5 bases for J; bases not matched to a gene: 4. Germline CDR1 and CDR2: SGHRS and YFSETQ. CDR3 in DNA: TGCGCCAGCAGCAAGGGACAGGGGCTAGATACGCAGTATTTT. Translated: CASSKGQGLDTQYF.

CDR3 sequence: CASRKAQGLPQYF. The CDR3 DNA reads TGTGCCAGCAGAAAGGCCCAGGGACTCCCCCAGTACTTC. The rearrangement uses TRBV7-3 and TRBJ2-5; the D gene is possibly TRBD2 (6 bases). Trimming shortened V by 6 bases and J by 9 bases, and 17 bases separated the two germline ends. CDR3 length equals 13 residues. Germline V CDR1 and CDR2: SGHTA, FQGTGA.

The chain combines TRBV7-2 with TRBJ1-1; the D is unclear. The germline V gene encodes CDR1 SGHTA and CDR2 FQGNSA. This CDR3 region has 13 residues. V lost 7 bases to trimming and J lost 0 bases, with 9 bases between them. The chain's CDR3 is CASMAGVNTEAFF. The CDR3 region has the DNA TGTGCCAGCATGGCAGGCGTGAACACTGAAGCTTTCTTT.

This clone was found a few times. This chain uses TRBV14 with TRBJ1-1, with D possibly matching TRBD1 (6 bases). The V end lost 7 bases, the J end lost 2 bases, and 17 bases lay between the germline ends. Germline V gene lookup returns CDR1 SGHDN and CDR2 FVKESK. This CDR3 contains 15 residues. The DNA for the CDR3 is TGTGCCAGCACACGGGACACCTTCCGTAACACTGAAGCTTTCTTT. It is translated as CASTRDTFRNTEAFF.

The chain employs TRBV25-1 and TRBJ2-3; D is uncertain. V was trimmed by 3 bases and J by 2 bases, leaving 6 bases between them. From germline, CDR1 is MGHDK and CDR2 SYGVNS. The length of the CDR3 is 13 residues. CDR3 region: CASSDLYTDTQYF. CDR3 DNA: TGTGCCAGCAGTGACCTGTACACAGATACGCAGTATTTT.

The CDR3 DNA is TGTGCCAGCAGTCTGGAGACAGGGGGCTTCGGGGAGCTGTTTTTT. It yields the protein CASSLETGGFGELFF. The chain joins TRBV27 to TRBJ2-2, with TRBD1 matching over 10 bases. The CDR3 length is 15 residues. The V gene's germline CDR1 is MNHEY and CDR2 SMNVEV (reference sequence). Unmatched junction bases numbered 7, after V lost 5 bases and J lost 7 bases.

The chain couples TRBV28 to TRBJ2-7; the D gene is possibly TRBD1 (6 bases). CDR1 and CDR2 from the germline V gene are MDHEN and SYDVKM. The CDR3 is 15 amino acids. Deletions cut 0 bases from V and 3 bases from J, with 12 bases between. The CDR3 protein is CASSLWSRDNYEQYF. CDR3 nucleotide sequence: TGTGCCAGCAGTTTATGGTCTCGGGACAACTACGAGCAGTACTTC.

This chain connects TRBV27 to TRBJ1-3, with 8 nucleotides matching TRBD1. V shed 5 bases and J 4 bases; nucleotides not matched to a gene: 4. Germline values: CDR1 MNHEY, CDR2 SMNVEV (reference sequence). The CDR3 length is 14 residues. The CDR3 is CASSETGVGNTIYF. As DNA, the CDR3 is TGTGCCAGCAGTGAGACAGGGGTCGGAAACACCATATATTTT.

The chain links TRBV5-1 to TRBJ2-7, with 11 bases fitting TRBD1. The CDR3 consists of 14 residues. Germline V lookup: CDR1 SGHRS, CDR2 YFSETQ. Trimming cost V 4 bases and J 5 bases; bases outside gene matches: 5. The CDR3 region is CASSIRTGGNEQYF. As DNA, the CDR3 is TGCGCCAGCAGCATAAGGACAGGGGGCAACGAGCAGTACTTC. The full variable domain, with the rest looked up from reference TRBV5-1 and TRBJ2-7, is KAGVTQTPRYLIKTRGQQVTLSCSPISGHRSVSWYQQTPGQGLQFLFEYFSETQRNKGNFPGRFSGRQFSNSRSEMNVSTLELGDSALYLCASSIRTGGNEQYFGPGTRLTVT.

The chain combines TRBV4-1 with TRBJ2-5; 7 bases match TRBD2. This CDR3 has 13 residues. In germline, CDR1 is MGHRA, CDR2 YSYEKL. V lost 2 bases and J lost 5; bases outside the gene matches: 2. In nucleotides, the CDR3 is TGCGCCAGCAGCCAATTGGGAGGGGAGACCCAGTACTTC. The encoded protein is CASSQLGGETQYF.

The chain has TRBV28 and TRBJ1-1; weak D call: TRBD1 (6 bases). The CDR3 has 15 amino acids. The germline V gene encodes CDR1 MDHEN and CDR2 SYDVKM. Trimming removed 5 bases at V and 4 bases at J, with 17 bases between. The CDR3 DNA sequence: TGTGCCAGCAGTCCCAGGGGCAGGGGCGGCACTGAAGCTTTCTTT. Residues: CASSPRGRGGTEAFF.